This T cell receptor (beta chain) was profiled in a study of breast tumors, draining lymph nodes, adjacent tissues. Study conclusions and caveats: The data were judged consistent with most tumor T cells coming from lymph node and expanding in tumor. That most tumor T cells come from lymph nodes remained unproven.

MiXCR was run by TCRdb on the multiplex PCR reads, yielding one entry per CDR3 protein. The sample holds under 20,000 distinct CDR3 sequences, about 64% seen once. As regards this clonotype: Its specificity is not known.

The CDR3 totals 15 residues. The germline V gene has CDR1 DFQATT and CDR2 SNEGSKA (reference sequence). Trimming cost V 0 bases and J 7 bases; bases outside gene matches: 6. The rearrangement joins TRBV20-1 to TRBJ1-6, with 7 positions matching TRBD1. The source of this sequence is a female donor with breast cancer. Some clones in this sample may be carry-over from other donors' samples. The source material was tumor-adjacent breast tissue. The CDR3 loop reads CSARDPQGNNSPLHF. DNA for the CDR3: TGCAGTGCTAGAGACCCACAGGGGAACAATTCACCCCTCCACTTT.